The 30 T cell receptor beta chains in this list originate from one sample, sequenced in a study of T cells in Graves' hyperthyroidism and ophthalmopathy. Amplification targeted TCR beta CDR3 regions from RNA transcripts. The HTBI primer set served for first-round RT-PCR of the TCR CDR3. TCRdb re-derived calls from the multiplex PCR reads in MiXCR, one entry per CDR3 protein. The repertoire includes about 610,000 distinct CDR3 sequences, about 43% of them detected once, and roughly 8.2% sits in the top ten. Sequences were obtained from peripheral blood or thyroid tissue (not recorded which). The receptors stem from a woman between 18 and 30 years old with Graves' hyperthyroidism.

This clonotype has a handful of counts. The chain joins TRBV11-2 to TRBJ2-2; 8 nucleotides match TRBD2. Germline-derived CDR1 and CDR2 are SGHAT and FQNNGV. Germline trimming cut 3 bases from V and 5 bases from J; bases unmatched to any gene: 2. The CDR3 totals 14 residues. CDR3 region: CASSLGGRTGELFF. The CDR3, as DNA: TGTGCCAGCAGCTTGGGCGGGAGGACCGGGGAGCTGTTTTTT.

V and J are TRBV2 and TRBJ1-2; the D gene is possibly TRBD1 (6 bases). This CDR3 has 13 amino acids. Per germline, CDR1 SNHLY and CDR2 FYNNEI. The germline V and J ends were trimmed by 5 bases and 7 bases, with 14 bases remaining between them. The CDR3 nucleotides read TGTGCCAGCAGTAGTGGTACAGGGACTGGCTACACCTTC. It is translated as CASSSGTGTGYTF.

The chain couples TRBV7-9 to TRBJ2-7; 9 bases agree with TRBD2. CDR3 length: 19 residues. CDR1 and CDR2 (germline): SEHNR, FQNEAQ (reference sequence). V shed 4 bases and J 7 bases; nucleotides not matched to a gene: 23. The DNA of the CDR3 is TGTGCCAGCAGCTCTGCTCAGCTAGCGGGACCAAGAGGATACAATGAGCAGTACTTC. Its protein is CASSSAQLAGPRGYNEQYF.

This clonotype was seen many times. V and J are TRBV20-1 and TRBJ1-2; TRBD1 is a possible D gene (6 bases). The CDR3 has 11 amino acids. Germline CDR1 reads DFQATT; CDR2 reads SNEGSKA (reference sequence). CDR3 sequence (DNA): TGCACCGTTCAGGGGCCATATGGCTACACCTTC. Its translation is CTVQGPYGYTF.

Only a few counts were recorded for this clonotype. This chain connects TRBV10-3 to TRBJ2-1, with D possibly matching TRBD2 (5 bases). V shed 10 bases and J shed 0 bases, with 16 bases lying between them. This CDR3 contains 15 residues. Germline V gene data show CDR1 as ENHRY and CDR2 as SYGVKD. The CDR3 reads CATGSSTSSYNEQFF. The CDR3 DNA follows: TGTGCCACCGGCTCTAGCACTAGCTCCTACAATGAGCAGTTCTTC.

This clonotype was observed at least ten times. CDR3 DNA: TGTGCCAGCAGGACGACTAGCGGGATGTACGAGCAGTACTTC. Its translation: CASRTTSGMYEQYF. The genes are TRBV2 and TRBJ2-7, with 11 bases matching TRBD2. Germline V gene lookup returns CDR1 SNHLY and CDR2 FYNNEI. The length of the CDR3 is 14 residues. With V trimmed by 6 bases and J by 4 bases, 5 bases remained unmatched.

In this sample, this clonotype turned up many times. This chain links TRBV25-1 with TRBJ1-1; 10 bases align to TRBD1. Trimming removed 2 bases from V and 12 bases from J; junction bases left unmatched: 12. The germline CDR1 and CDR2 sequences are MGHDK and SYGVNS. The CDR3 covers 15 residues. This chain's CDR3 is CASSETGTGVRASFF. Written as DNA, the CDR3 is TGTGCCAGCAGTGAAACGGGGACAGGGGTCCGGGCGTCTTTCTTT.

The J gene is TRBJ2-7, the V gene TRBV20-1; D is unclear. V was trimmed by 6 bases and J by 4 bases, leaving 19 bases between them. The CDR3 has 14 residues. Germline V lookup: CDR1 DFQATT, CDR2 SNEGSKA (reference sequence). The DNA for the CDR3 is TGCAGTGCCGACGGGCCCTCGGGCGGTTACGAGCAGTACTTC. It codes for CSADGPSGGYEQYF.

In this sample, this clonotype turned up many times. The J gene is TRBJ2-7, the V gene TRBV29-1, with a tentative D call TRBD1 (6 bases). From germline, CDR1 is SQVTM and CDR2 ANQGSEA. V gave up 6 bases and J gave up 2 bases, with 11 bases separating them. The CDR3 contains 12 residues. For the CDR3, the DNA is TGCAGCGTACAGGGTTTGGCCTACGAGCAGTACTTC. It specifies CSVQGLAYEQYF.

This clonotype has at least ten counts. V gene TRBV29-1 combines with J gene TRBJ1-2, with 8 bases that match TRBD1. The CDR3 loop spans 14 amino acids. Trimming removed 3 bases from V and 4 bases from J; junction bases left unmatched: 7. Germline V gene sequence: CDR1 SQVTM, CDR2 ANQGSEA. The DNA of the CDR3 is TGCAGCGTTGACCCCCAGGGGGCGTTCTATGGCTACACCTTC. This codes for CSVDPQGAFYGYTF.

This clonotype was seen ten or more times. The chain is built from TRBV7-2 and TRBJ2-7; D is perhaps TRBD2 (5 bases). The V and J ends lost 5 bases and 0 bases respectively, with 8 bases between them. The CDR3 consists of 13 residues. Germline values: CDR1 SGHTA, CDR2 FQGNSA. CDR3 amino acids: CASSAAGSYEQYF. CDR3 coding DNA: TGTGCCAGCAGCGCCGCGGGCTCCTACGAGCAGTACTTC.

This rearrangement joins TRBV7-2 to TRBJ2-5; TRBD2 might be the D (6 bases). CDR1 is SGHTA and CDR2 is FQGNSA in the germline V gene. The CDR3 sequence is 12 residues long. V lost 3 bases and J 7 bases, leaving 9 bases between the germline ends. CDR3 sequence reads: CASSLELATQYF. The DNA for the CDR3 is TGTGCCAGCAGCTTGGAACTAGCGACCCAGTACTTC.

The V gene is TRBV15, the J gene TRBJ2-5; possibly TRBD2 for D (6 bases). Trimming removed 5 bases from V and 7 bases from J, with 11 bases in between. This CDR3 has 12 residues. CDR1 and CDR2 (germline): LNHNV, YYDKDF (reference sequence). This CDR3 reads CATSSEGGTQYF. The CDR3 bases are TGTGCCACCAGCTCAGAGGGAGGGACCCAGTACTTC.

A note on this clonotype: A read error may be the cause here, since a much bigger clone is one base away. This chain joins TRBV27 and TRBJ1-2; D might be TRBD1 (5 bases). CDR3 size: 13 residues. Germline CDR1 is MNHEY and CDR2 is SMNVEV (reference sequence). The CDR3 region has the DNA TGTGCCAGCAGGCTACAGGAGAACTATGGCCACACCTTC. Its protein product is CASRLQENYGHTF.

This clonotype appeared a single time. This sequence may be a read error, since a much larger clone differs from it by one base. This CDR3 is missing its conserved last phenylalanine or tryptophan, likely due to a read error. The V call is TRBV24-1, the J call TRBJ2-7; the D is unclear. CDR3 length equals 12 residues. V shed 4 bases and J shed 3 bases, with 6 bases lying between them. Looked up from germline, CDR1 is KGHDR and CDR2 is SFDVKD. The CDR3 DNA reads TGTGCCACCAGTGAGAACATCTACGAGCAGTACCTC. This translates into CATSENIYEQYL.

A single count supports this clonotype. V and J are TRBV29-1 and TRBJ1-2, with 8 bases aligning to TRBD1. The CDR3 runs to 15 residues. Germline CDR1 SQVTM, CDR2 ANQGSEA. Losses at the gene ends were 2 bases for V and 7 bases for J; bases not matched to a gene: 12. Here the CDR3 reads CSVEPPSGGSVGYTF. The CDR3 nucleotides are TGCAGCGTTGAACCCCCATCAGGGGGCTCTGTTGGCTACACCTTC.

This clonotype was observed a few times. This chain uses TRBV2 with TRBJ1-1, with D perhaps matching TRBD1 (5 bases). CDR1 is SNHLY, CDR2 FYNNEI, per germline. V was clipped by 6 bases and J by 0 bases, with 8 bases between them. The CDR3 has 13 amino acids. The CDR3 region has the DNA TGTGCCAGCAGGGGGGACGTGAACACTGAAGCTTTCTTT. Residues: CASRGDVNTEAFF.

This clonotype occurred a few times. The rearrangement uses TRBV9 and TRBJ1-1; TRBD1 might be the D (6 bases). Germline assignment: CDR1 SGDLS and CDR2 YYNGEE. Trimming took off 4 bases at V and 2 bases at J, with 30 bases between the two ends. The length of the CDR3 is 20 residues. The CDR3 is CASSKKLGGLDGRGNTEAFF. CDR3 DNA sequence: TGTGCCAGCAGCAAAAAATTAGGGGGTTTGGACGGGAGGGGAAACACTGAAGCTTTCTTT.

This clonotype occurred many times. This chain links TRBV12-5 with TRBJ1-2, with a tentative D call TRBD1 (6 bases). V gave up 5 bases and J gave up 6 bases, with 10 bases separating them. This CDR3 is 12 amino acids long. Germline loops: CDR1 LGHNT, CDR2 FRNRAP. CDR3 amino acids: CASGTGFDGYTF. CDR3 sequence (DNA): TGTGCTAGTGGTACAGGGTTTGATGGCTACACCTTC.

This chain joins TRBV6-5 and TRBJ1-5; D is unresolved. The germline gives CDR1 MNHEY, CDR2 SVGAGI. V lost 6 bases and J lost 11, with 14 bases in between. The CDR3 is made up of 12 amino acids. The CDR3 reads CASRKGAETQHF. The CDR3 nucleotides read TGTGCCAGCAGGAAGGGCGCAGAGACCCAGCATTTT.

There are many counts of this clonotype. The chain uses TRBV5-1 and TRBJ1-6, with D possibly TRBD1 on 5 matching bases. V lost 0 bases and J lost 9, with 10 bases in between. Germline V gene sequence: CDR1 SGHRS, CDR2 YFSETQ. The CDR3 length is 14 residues. The CDR3 sequence is CASSLEGDGSPLHF. CDR3 DNA: TGCGCCAGCAGCTTGGAAGGGGATGGTTCACCCCTCCACTTT.

The rearrangement uses TRBV11-3 and TRBJ2-7; D remains unclear. This CDR3 region has 13 residues. The V and J ends lost 2 bases and 0 bases respectively, with 5 bases between them. Germline CDR1 reads SGHNT; CDR2 reads YENEEA. The CDR3 region is CASSLFNSYEQYF. The CDR3 DNA reads as TGTGCCAGCAGCTTATTCAACTCCTACGAGCAGTACTTC.

The V and J genes are TRBV14 and TRBJ2-1, with TRBD2 matching 10 bases. The CDR3 sequence is 15 residues long. Germline values: CDR1 SGHDN, CDR2 FVKESK. V shed 10 bases and J 6 bases; nucleotides not matched to a gene: 12. The CDR3 reads CATRTSLAGGNEQFF. The CDR3, as DNA: TGTGCCACCCGCACCAGTTTAGCGGGAGGCAATGAGCAGTTCTTC.

With respect to this clonotype: Possible read error: a much larger clone is one base away. The rearrangement joins TRBV19 to TRBJ2-5; 13 bases are a match to TRBD2. Germline lookup yields CDR1 LNHDA and CDR2 SQIVND (reference sequence). The trim removed 5 bases at V and 11 bases at J, leaving 17 bases unmatched. The CDR3 runs to 17 residues. The CDR3 loop is CASSLWSGTSGKYEQYF. CDR3 DNA sequence: TGTGCCAGTAGTCTGTGGTCCGGGACTAGCGGGAAGTATGAGCAGTACTTC. The full variable domain, rest sourced from reference TRBV19 and TRBJ2-5, is DGGITQSPKYLFRKEGQNVTLSCEQNLNHDAMYWYRQDPGQGLRLIYYSQIVNDFQKGDIAEGYSVSREKKESFPLTVTSAQKNPTAFYLCASSLWSGTSGKYEQYFGPGTRLLVL.

This clonotype appeared many times. This rearrangement joins TRBV6-6 to TRBJ2-7, with D tentatively TRBD1 (6 bases). Trimming took off 5 bases at V and 4 bases at J, with 15 bases between the two ends. The germline CDR1 and CDR2 sequences are MNHNY and SVGAGI (reference sequence). The CDR3 spans 14 residues. CDR3 amino acids: CASSNTGTSYEQYF. The DNA of the CDR3 is TGTGCCAGCAGTAATACCGGGACATCTTACGAGCAGTACTTC.

This clonotype was detected many times. This chain links TRBV11-2 with TRBJ1-3, with D unclear. Looked up from germline, CDR1 is SGHAT and CDR2 is FQNNGV. V shed 6 bases and J shed 2 bases, with 14 bases lying between them. The CDR3 has 15 residues. The CDR3 DNA sequence: TGTGCCAGCAGATTTACACCTCCCCCTGGAAACACCATATATTTT. It translates to CASRFTPPPGNTIYF.

This clonotype was counted ten times or more. The chain joins TRBV7-8 to TRBJ2-7, with a possible D match to TRBD2 (6 bases). Germline CDR1 and CDR2: SGHVS and FQNEAQ. This CDR3 has 16 amino acids. V gave up 2 bases and J gave up 2 bases, with 16 bases separating them. The CDR3, as DNA: TGTGCCAGCAGCTTAAGTGGCGGGACCTTCACCTACGAGCAGTACTTC. The encoded protein is CASSLSGGTFTYEQYF.

This clonotype appeared many times. The chain combines TRBV24-1 with TRBJ2-2, with D perhaps matching TRBD1 or TRBD2 (5 bases each). The CDR3 has 16 residues. Trimming shortened V by 1 base and J by 3 bases, and 11 bases separated the two germline ends. The V gene's germline CDR1 is KGHDR and CDR2 SFDVKD. The DNA of the CDR3 is TGTGCCACCAGTGATTTACGGGGCGCAGACACCGGGGAGCTGTTTTTT. This gives the protein CATSDLRGADTGELFF.

This clonotype was counted ten times or more. Here the CDR3 DNA reads TGTGCCACAGAAGACAGGTACCAAGAGACCCAGTACTTC. Encoded protein: CATEDRYQETQYF. The chain recombines TRBV24-1 with TRBJ2-5; the D gene is possibly TRBD1 (6 bases). CDR1 KGHDR and CDR2 SFDVKD come from the germline V gene. V lost 10 bases and J lost 0, with 11 bases in between. The CDR3 loop spans 13 amino acids.

This clonotype occurred many times. The CDR3, as DNA: TGCAGTGCTATCGGGAGGGCCGCCGGGGAGCTGTTTTTT. This encodes CSAIGRAAGELFF. The rearrangement links TRBV20-1 to TRBJ2-2, with TRBD2 matching 8 bases. Germline lookup yields CDR1 DFQATT and CDR2 SNEGSKA (reference sequence). CDR3 length equals 13 residues. Trimming at V came to 4 bases and at J to 6 bases, leaving 4 bases not matched to a gene.